The next 6 T cell receptor beta chains were all read from a single sample in a study of blood T cell repertoires in COVID-19. Sequenced by immunoSEQ multiplex PCR; TCRdb stores in-frame clones only, minus some. The sample holds approximately 42,000 clones, approximately 73% seen once. The sample comprised peripheral blood. The source of these receptors is a man older than 75 with acute or convalescent COVID-19.

The rearrangement uses TRBV15 and TRBJ1-2; tentative D call: TRBD1 (6 bases). The V gene's germline CDR1 is LNHNV and CDR2 YYDKDF (reference sequence). This CDR3 has 17 amino acids. V shed 1 base and J shed 7 bases, with 22 bases lying between them. In DNA form, the CDR3 reads TGTGCCACCAGCAGAGCCGGGACAATGTTTGGGGCCCGTGGCTACACCTTC. Its translation: CATSRAGTMFGARGYTF.

This CDR3 reads CASSLFGNTIYF. CDR3 nucleotides: TGTGCCAGTAGTCTTTTTGGAAACACCATATATTTT. The chain carries TRBV19 and TRBJ1-3, with no clear D. From germline, CDR1 is LNHDA and CDR2 SQIVND (reference sequence). CDR3 size: 12 residues. V shed 5 bases and J shed 3 bases, with 5 bases lying between them.

The chain uses TRBV5-5 and TRBJ2-5; maybe TRBD2 (5 bases). CDR3 length equals 15 residues. CDR1 is SGHKS and CDR2 is YYEKEE in the germline V gene (reference sequence). V lost 3 bases and J lost 4, with 16 bases in between. The CDR3 here is CASSWESMRLETQYF. As DNA, the CDR3 is TGTGCCAGCAGCTGGGAGTCCATGAGGCTAGAGACCCAGTACTTC.

This clone was counted a single time. The V and J genes are TRBV6-5 and TRBJ2-7, with D possibly being TRBD1 (5 bases). With 4 bases removed from V and 2 bases from J, the gap between germline ends came to 12 bases. CDR1 and CDR2 from the germline V gene are MNHEY and SVGAGI. The CDR3 has 14 amino acids. Here the CDR3 reads CASSFQGWTYEQYF. The CDR3 DNA is TGTGCCAGCAGTTTTCAGGGATGGACCTACGAGCAGTACTTC.

The J gene is TRBJ1-1, the V gene TRBV6-2 or TRBV6-3; D uncertain. V was cut by 3 bases and J by 3 bases, with 17 bases left in between. Germline V gene sequence: CDR1 MNHEY, CDR2 SVGEGT. The CDR3 sequence is 16 residues long. CDR3 DNA sequence: TGTGCCAGCAGTTATTTCGGCCTGGGCGAGCACACTGAAGCTTTCTTT. It yields the protein CASSYFGLGEHTEAFF.

This chain connects TRBV9 to TRBJ2-3, with a possible D match to TRBD2 (6 bases). Trimming stripped 3 bases from V and 0 bases from J, with 8 bases between. The germline V gene encodes CDR1 SGDLS and CDR2 YYNGEE. CDR3 length: 14 residues. This CDR3 is CASSGGLSTDTQYF. The DNA of the CDR3 is TGTGCCAGCAGCGGCGGACTAAGCACAGATACGCAGTATTTT.